Below are 3 T cell receptor beta chains sequenced from a single sample in a study of cytomegalovirus exposure and HLA in healthy donors. The repertoire was sequenced with immunoSEQ multiplex PCR; TCRdb's copy has only in-frame clones and lacks some. The sample records roughly 150,000 clones, 88% being singletons. Sequenced input: PBMCs. The receptor source for this set is a man aged 18 to 30 in good health and CMV-seronegative.

The chain couples TRBV10-3 to TRBJ2-7; 9 bases match TRBD1. With 3 bases clipped from V and 9 bases from J, the junction kept 6 bases outside the gene matches. The CDR3 is 13 residues long. The germline V gene has CDR1 ENHRY and CDR2 SYGVKD. CDR3 sequence: CAISEGTGRWQYF. The CDR3 DNA follows: TGTGCCATCAGTGAAGGGACAGGGAGGTGGCAGTACTTC.

V gene TRBV19 combines with J gene TRBJ2-1; 10 positions match TRBD1. The V gene end was trimmed by 4 bases and the J gene end by 7 bases; junction bases not matched to a gene: 4. Germline CDR1 is LNHDA and CDR2 is SQIVND (reference sequence). The CDR3 spans 14 residues. The CDR3 sequence is CASSTQDRGNEQFF. CDR3 DNA: TGTGCCAGTAGTACCCAGGACAGGGGGAATGAGCAGTTCTTC.

The chain has TRBV11-2 and TRBJ2-2; the D gene is possibly TRBD2 (5 bases). Germline V CDR1 and CDR2: SGHAT, FQNNGV. V dropped 5 bases and J dropped 4 bases, with 11 bases sitting between them. The CDR3 extends over 14 amino acids. This CDR3 is CASSPRGITGELFF. CDR3 in DNA: TGTGCCAGCAGCCCACGGGGAATCACCGGGGAGCTGTTTTTT.